This entry describes one T cell receptor (beta chain). Its antigen remains unidentified. The data were taken from a study of T cell responses to AZD1222 COVID-19 vaccine. Broader study findings: Donor demographics were predominantly white British with a female majority; clonal diversity may be underestimated. Recipients of two AZD1222 doses showed rising Spike-specific TCR breadth and depth.

TCRdb's table, derived via immunoSEQ multiplex PCR, lists solely in-frame clones and lacks some. Here the sample spans 150,000 to 180,000 clones, about 86% being singletons. Trimming took off 5 bases at V and 0 bases at J, with 4 bases between the two ends. The CDR3 totals 12 residues. Germline V gives CDR1 SGHAT, CDR2 FQNNGV. The J gene is TRBJ2-5, the V gene TRBV11-2; D remains unclear. Here the sequenced sample was peripheral blood, taken on day 0 of MenACWY control vaccination. The receptor was isolated from an adult in good health. This CDR3 reads CASSRNQETQYF. As DNA, the CDR3 is TGTGCCAGCAGCCGGAACCAAGAGACCCAGTACTTC. Full variable domain (remainder filled in from reference TRBV11-2 and TRBJ2-5): EAGVAQSPRYKIIEKRQSVAFWCNPISGHATLYWYQQILGQGPKLLIQFQNNGVVDDSQLPKDRFSAERLKGVDSTLKIQPAKLEDSAVYLCASSRNQETQYFGPGTRLLVL.